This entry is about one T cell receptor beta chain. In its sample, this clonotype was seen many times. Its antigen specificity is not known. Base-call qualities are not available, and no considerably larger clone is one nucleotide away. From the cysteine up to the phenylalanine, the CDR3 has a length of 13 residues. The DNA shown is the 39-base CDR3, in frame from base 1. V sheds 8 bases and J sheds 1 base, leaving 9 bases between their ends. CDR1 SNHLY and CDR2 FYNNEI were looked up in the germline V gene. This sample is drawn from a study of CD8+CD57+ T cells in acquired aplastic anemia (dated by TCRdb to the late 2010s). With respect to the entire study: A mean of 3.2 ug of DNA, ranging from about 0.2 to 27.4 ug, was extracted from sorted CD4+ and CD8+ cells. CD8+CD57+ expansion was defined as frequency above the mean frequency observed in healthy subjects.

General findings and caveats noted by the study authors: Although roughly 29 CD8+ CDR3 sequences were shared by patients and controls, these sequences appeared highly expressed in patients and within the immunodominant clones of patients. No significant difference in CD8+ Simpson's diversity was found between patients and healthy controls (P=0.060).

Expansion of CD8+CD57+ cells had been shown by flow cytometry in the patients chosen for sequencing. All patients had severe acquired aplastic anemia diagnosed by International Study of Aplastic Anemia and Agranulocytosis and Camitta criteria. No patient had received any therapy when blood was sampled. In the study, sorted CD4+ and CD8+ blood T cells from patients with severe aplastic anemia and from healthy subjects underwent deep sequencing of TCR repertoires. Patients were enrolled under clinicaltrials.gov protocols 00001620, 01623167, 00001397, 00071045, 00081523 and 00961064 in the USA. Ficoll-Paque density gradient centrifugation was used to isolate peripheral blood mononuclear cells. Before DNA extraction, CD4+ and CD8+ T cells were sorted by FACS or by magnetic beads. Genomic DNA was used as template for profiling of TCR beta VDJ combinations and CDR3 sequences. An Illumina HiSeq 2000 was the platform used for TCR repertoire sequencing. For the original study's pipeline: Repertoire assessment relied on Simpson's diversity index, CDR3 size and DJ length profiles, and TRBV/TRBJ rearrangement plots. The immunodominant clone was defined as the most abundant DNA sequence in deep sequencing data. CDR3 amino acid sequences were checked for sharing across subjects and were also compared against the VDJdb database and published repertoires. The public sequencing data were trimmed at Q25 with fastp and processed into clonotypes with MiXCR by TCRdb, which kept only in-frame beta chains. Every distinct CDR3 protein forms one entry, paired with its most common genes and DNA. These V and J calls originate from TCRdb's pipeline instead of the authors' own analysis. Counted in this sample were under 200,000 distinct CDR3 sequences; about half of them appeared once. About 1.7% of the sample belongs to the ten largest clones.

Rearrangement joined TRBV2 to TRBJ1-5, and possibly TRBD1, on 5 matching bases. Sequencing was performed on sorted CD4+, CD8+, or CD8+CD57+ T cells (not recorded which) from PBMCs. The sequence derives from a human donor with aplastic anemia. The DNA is TGTGCCAGCTGGGACGGCAGCAATCAGCCCCAGCATTTT. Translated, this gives CASWDGSNQPQHF.